This T cell receptor (beta chain) is drawn from a study of T cells in Graves' hyperthyroidism and ophthalmopathy. RNA transcripts served as the template for amplifying TCR beta CDR3 regions. TCR CDR3 regions were first amplified by RT-PCR with HTBI primers. A single record per CDR3 protein comes from TCRdb applying MiXCR to the multiplex PCR reads. The table has roughly 180,000 distinct CDR3 sequences, about 9.4% seen once; the top ten hold 22%. This clonotype has ten or more counts. Specimen: blood. This sequence was found in a woman aged 18-29 years with Graves' hyperthyroidism that later progressed to Graves' ophthalmopathy.

DNA of the CDR3: TGTGCCATCAGTGAGACAGGGGACGGTGGTGAAAAACTGTTTTTT. Translation: CAISETGDGGEKLFF. V gene TRBV10-3 combines with J gene TRBJ1-4; TRBD1 matches 7 bases. There are 15 residues in the CDR3. Looked up from germline, CDR1 is ENHRY and CDR2 is SYGVKD. V was pared by 2 bases and J by 7 bases, with 7 bases of the junction left unmatched.